These 21 T cell receptor beta chains share one sample of origin, sequenced in a study of blood T cell repertoires in COVID-19 (dated by TCRdb to 2019 to 2021). Libraries were made using the immunoSEQ multiplex PCR assay. Here the immuneACCESS table is served through TCRdb, limited to in-frame sequences with V and J called. Missing clones are a known gap in these copies; in checked studies unresolved V genes cover under half, and the rest lacks a known reason. The table for this sample lists more than 300,000 clones; around 87% of them were counted only once. The top ten clonotypes cover more than 9% of the sample. Sequences were obtained from peripheral blood. The source of these receptors is a woman aged 25-40 years with COVID-19, enrolled during active disease.

The chain carries TRBV19 and TRBJ2-7; 9 bases agree with TRBD2. The CDR3 consists of 14 residues. CDR1 is LNHDA, CDR2 SQIVND, per germline (reference sequence). The trim removed 2 bases at V and 3 bases at J, leaving 2 bases unmatched. The CDR3 bases are TGTGCCAGTAGTATACTAGCGGGAAACTACGAGCAGTACTTC. Translating gives CASSILAGNYEQYF.

J is TRBJ2-5 and V is TRBV7-9, with TRBD2 matching over 11 bases. This CDR3 is built from 15 residues. Germline V gene lookup returns CDR1 SEHNR and CDR2 FQNEAQ (reference sequence). The V segment lost 6 bases and the J segment 1 base; nucleotides outside the gene matches: 4. The CDR3 is CASRGTSGVQETQYF. Written as DNA, the CDR3 is TGTGCCAGCAGAGGGACTAGCGGAGTCCAAGAGACCCAGTACTTC.

J is TRBJ1-4 and V is TRBV19; D possibly corresponds to TRBD1 (6 bases). V was shortened by 3 bases and J by 6 bases, with 20 bases between the two germline ends. Germline V gene sequence: CDR1 LNHDA, CDR2 SQIVND (reference sequence). CDR3 size: 17 residues. CDR3 sequence reads: CASSMTRDTNGDEKLFF. The CDR3, as DNA: TGTGCCAGTAGTATGACCCGGGACACCAACGGGGATGAAAAACTGTTTTTT.

This chain links TRBV27 with TRBJ1-1, with 8 bases fitting TRBD1. J was trimmed by 2 bases and V by 0 bases; bases with no gene match: 2. The germline V gene encodes CDR1 MNHEY and CDR2 SMNVEV (reference sequence). The length of the CDR3 is 15 residues. The CDR3 DNA reads as TGTGCCAGCAGTTTATCTACAGGGGGTAACACTGAAGCTTTCTTT. It specifies CASSLSTGGNTEAFF.

The chain employs TRBV4-2 and TRBJ2-2; 11 bases line up with TRBD2. This CDR3 has 17 amino acids. The germline gives CDR1 LGHNA, CDR2 YNFKEQ. Trimming cost V 5 bases and J 4 bases; bases outside gene matches: 9. The CDR3: CASSLAGTSGVTGELFF. CDR3 bases: TGTGCCAGCAGCTTAGCGGGGACTAGCGGAGTCACCGGGGAGCTGTTTTTT.

The chain combines TRBV4-2 with TRBJ1-1; TRBD1 matches at 7 bases. Germline CDR1 LGHNA, CDR2 YNFKEQ. This CDR3 is built from 17 residues. V shed 0 bases and J 1 base; nucleotides not matched to a gene: 8. The CDR3 here is CASSQDYSRTGNTEAFF. In nucleotides, the CDR3 is TGTGCCAGCAGCCAAGACTATTCGAGGACAGGGAACACTGAAGCTTTCTTT.

V gene TRBV3-1 (or the pseudogene TRBV3-2) combines with J gene TRBJ2-1, with TRBD2 identical over 11 bases. The length of the CDR3 is 17 residues. V dropped 3 bases and J dropped 2; count of bases not matched to a gene: 6. Germline V gene sequence: CDR1 LGHDT, CDR2 YNNKEL (reference sequence). The CDR3 nucleotides are TGTGCCAGCAGCCATACACCTAGCGGGAGGCCCTACAATGAGCAGTTCTTC. Its protein product is CASSHTPSGRPYNEQFF.

This clone was picked up many times. The chain uses TRBV7-9 and TRBJ2-2, with 10 bases matching TRBD2. There are 17 residues in the CDR3. Germline V gene sequence: CDR1 SEHNR, CDR2 FQNEAQ (reference sequence). V dropped 2 bases and J dropped 5; count of bases not matched to a gene: 8. The CDR3 region has the DNA TGTGCCAGCAGCTTAAGTTGGCTAGCGGGAGAAACCGGGGAGCTGTTTTTT. This codes for CASSLSWLAGETGELFF.

This clone was seen a single time. This rearrangement joins TRBV27 to TRBJ1-4; 9 positions match TRBD1. Trimming took 3 bases from V and 3 from J; bases not matched to a gene: 2. Germline V gene data show CDR1 as MNHEY and CDR2 as SMNVEV (reference sequence). The length of the CDR3 is 15 residues. The CDR3 is CASSLTGGPNEKLFF. In DNA, the CDR3 is TGTGCCAGCAGTTTGACAGGGGGTCCTAATGAAAAACTGTTTTTT.

This sequence joins TRBV7-2 and TRBJ2-7, with TRBD1 matching 12 bases. Germline CDR1 is SGHTA and CDR2 is FQGNSA. The CDR3 is made up of 16 amino acids. The ends lost 1 base at V and 5 bases at J; junction bases unmatched: 6. CDR3 sequence reads: CASSLGVGTGGDEQYF. CDR3 DNA: TGTGCCAGCAGCTTAGGGGTCGGGACAGGGGGCGACGAGCAGTACTTC.

The V and J genes are TRBV7-2 and TRBJ2-2; 7 bases align to TRBD2. V lost 1 base and J lost 5; bases outside the gene matches: 10. CDR1 and CDR2 (germline): SGHTA, FQGNSA. The CDR3 runs to 17 residues. The DNA for the CDR3 is TGTGCCAGCAGCTTAGGTAGTGGACTAGTCCAGACCGGGGAGCTGTTTTTT. This encodes CASSLGSGLVQTGELFF.

The V gene is TRBV10-2, the J gene TRBJ1-5; D not resolved. CDR3 size: 14 residues. Germline-derived CDR1 and CDR2 are WSHSY and SAAADI. V lost 2 bases and J lost 5, with 10 bases in between. The CDR3 DNA sequence: TGCGCCAGCAGTGAGCCCGGGTTCCATCAGCCCCAGCATTTT. Translating gives CASSEPGFHQPQHF.

The chain joins TRBV27 to TRBJ1-1, with 9 bases identical to TRBD1. This CDR3 is built from 12 residues. V was clipped by 6 bases and J by 6 bases; unmatched bases: 2. Germline CDR1 reads MNHEY; CDR2 reads SMNVEV (reference sequence). CDR3 in amino acids: CASRQGAAEAFF. As DNA, the CDR3 is TGTGCCAGCAGACAGGGGGCCGCTGAAGCTTTCTTT.

The rearrangement links TRBV19 to TRBJ1-5; TRBD1 is a possible D gene (6 bases). The CDR3 has 14 residues. Germline loops: CDR1 LNHDA, CDR2 SQIVND (reference sequence). V gave up 6 bases and J gave up 4 bases, with 13 bases separating them. Here the CDR3 reads CASSPGARNQPQHF. The CDR3 nucleotides read TGTGCCAGTAGCCCAGGGGCCAGGAATCAGCCCCAGCATTTT.

The chain carries TRBV6-5 and TRBJ1-4; 9 bases line up with TRBD1. Trimming removed 8 bases from V and 8 bases from J; junction bases left unmatched: 9. The germline V gene has CDR1 MNHEY and CDR2 SVGAGI. The CDR3 runs to 14 residues. Here the CDR3 reads CASVTGTGHEKLFF. DNA for the CDR3: TGTGCCAGCGTCACCGGGACAGGGCACGAAAAACTGTTTTTT.

This clone was found a few times. The chain carries TRBV30 and TRBJ2-2; D gene uncertain. V lost 0 bases, J lost 6 bases, and 5 bases lay in between. This CDR3 comprises 12 residues. Germline V gene lookup returns CDR1 GTSNPN and CDR2 SVGIG (reference sequence). CDR3 region: CAWSVFAGELFF. CDR3 DNA: TGTGCCTGGAGTGTATTCGCCGGGGAGCTGTTTTTT.

This clone was seen once. The V call is TRBV7-2, the J call TRBJ2-2; D is perhaps TRBD2 (6 bases). With 5 bases removed from V and 3 bases from J, the gap between germline ends came to 13 bases. The CDR3 spans 15 residues. Germline loops: CDR1 SGHTA, CDR2 FQGNSA. This chain's CDR3 is CASSTGSEYTGELFF. The CDR3 coding sequence is TGTGCCAGCAGCACCGGGAGCGAGTACACCGGGGAGCTGTTTTTT. Filled out from reference TRBV7-2 and TRBJ2-2, the complete variable domain reads GAGVSQSPSNKVTEKGKDVELRCDPISGHTALYWYRQSLGQGLEFLIYFQGNSAPDKSGLPSDRFSAERTGGSVSTLTIQRTQQEDSAVYLCASSTGSEYTGELFFGEGSRLTVL.

The CDR3 region has the DNA TGTGCCAGCAGCTTGGGTCCAGGGGTCGGCAATGAGCAGTTCTTC. Translated, it gives CASSLGPGVGNEQFF. The chain is built from TRBV5-8 and TRBJ2-1; D is perhaps TRBD1 (6 bases). Germline V CDR1 and CDR2: SGHTS, YDEGEE. The CDR3 sequence is 15 residues long. Trimming left V 0 bases short and J 6 bases short, with 13 bases between.

The rearrangement uses TRBV15 and TRBJ1-5; the D is unclear. V gave up 4 bases and J gave up 5 bases, with 9 bases separating them. Germline CDR1 and CDR2: LNHNV and YYDKDF (reference sequence). This CDR3 region has 13 residues. The CDR3 DNA sequence: TGTGCCACCAGCATTTTAAGCCATCAGCCCCAGCATTTT. Protein sequence: CATSILSHQPQHF. The whole variable domain, remainder taken from reference TRBV15 and TRBJ1-5, is DAMVIQNPRYQVTQFGKPVTLSCSQTLNHNVMYWYQQKSSQAPKLLFHYYDKDFNNEADTPDNFQSRRPNTSFCFLDIRSPGLGDTAMYLCATSILSHQPQHFGDGTRLSIL.

The chain joins TRBV3-1 (or the pseudogene TRBV3-2) to TRBJ2-7; 7 nucleotides align to TRBD2. The germline V gene encodes CDR1 LGHDT and CDR2 YNNKEL (reference sequence). The CDR3 extends over 15 amino acids. V trimming: 0 bases; J trimming: 6 bases; junction bases outside the gene matches: 8. CDR3 loop: CASSQDRWEGFEQYF. The DNA of the CDR3 is TGTGCCAGCAGCCAAGATCGGTGGGAGGGGTTCGAGCAGTACTTC.

The chain recombines TRBV9 with TRBJ1-6; 8 nucleotides match TRBD1. The germline V gene encodes CDR1 SGDLS and CDR2 YYNGEE. Losses at the gene ends were 3 bases for V and 9 bases for J; bases not matched to a gene: 5. This CDR3 is built from 14 residues. CDR3 DNA: TGTGCCAGCAGCGCCGGACAGGGACTTTCACCCCTCCACTTT. This translates into CASSAGQGLSPLHF.